This is a list of T cell receptor beta chains from one sample in a study of blood T cell repertoires in COVID-19. The table came from immunoSEQ multiplex PCR; TCRdb's copy has only in-frame clones and leaves some out. The sample has roughly 230,000 clones; roughly 84% are singletons. Sequencing was done on a sample of PBMCs or T cells enriched from blood (not recorded which). The receptors stem from a man in his fifties or sixties who had recovered from COVID-19. Both conserved end residues are part of each CDR3. The order of the fields is V gene, clone size, J gene, D gene, CDR3 DNA, CDR3 protein. A D gene is named only where the DNA matches it firmly. Clone size is not always given. Where it is, it says once, few, many or a class for expanded clones.

v_gene: TRBV9
abundance: once
j_gene: TRBJ1-3
d_gene: TRBD1
CDR3nt: TGTGCCAGCAGCCTAACCCCGACAGGGGTGAGAAACACCATATATTTT
CDR3aa: CASSLTPTGVRNTIYF

v_gene: TRBV27
abundance: once
j_gene: TRBJ1-6
d_gene: .
CDR3nt: TGTGCCAGCAGTTTAATTGCCGGCGGAGGTTCACCCCTCCACTTT
CDR3aa: CASSLIAGGGSPLHF

v_gene: TRBV10-3
abundance: .
j_gene: TRBJ2-2
d_gene: .
CDR3nt: TGTGCCATCGGCGGAACGAACACCGGGGAGCTGTTTTTT
CDR3aa: CAIGGTNTGELFF

v_gene: TRBV19
abundance: .
j_gene: TRBJ2-7
d_gene: .
CDR3nt: TGTGCCAGTAGTTCTCGGGGGGCTAGCTCCTACGAGCAGTACTTC
CDR3aa: CASSSRGASSYEQYF

v_gene: TRBV2
abundance: .
j_gene: TRBJ2-3
d_gene: TRBD1
CDR3nt: TGTGCCAGCACAGGGGGATTGATCACAGATACGCAGTATTTT
CDR3aa: CASTGGLITDTQYF

v_gene: TRBV29-1
abundance: .
j_gene: TRBJ1-4
d_gene: TRBD1
CDR3nt: TGCAGTGTCGACAGGGGACTCGGAGGGCTTTTTTTT
CDR3aa: CSVDRGLGGLFF

v_gene: TRBV11-1
abundance: .
j_gene: TRBJ2-4
d_gene: .
CDR3nt: TGTGCCAGCAGCTTAGAGTTGGCCGCCAAAAACATTCAGTACTTC
CDR3aa: CASSLELAAKNIQYF

v_gene: TRBV10-3
abundance: .
j_gene: TRBJ1-1
d_gene: TRBD1
CDR3nt: TGTGCCACCGCCCTGGGACAGGAAGCTTTCTTT
CDR3aa: CATALGQEAFF

v_gene: TRBV10-1
abundance: .
j_gene: TRBJ2-7
d_gene: TRBD2
CDR3nt: TGCGCCAGCAGCGACCTAGCGGGAGGGCCAGAAGAGCAGTACTTC
CDR3aa: CASSDLAGGPEEQYF

v_gene: TRBV11-3
abundance: .
j_gene: TRBJ2-1
d_gene: .
CDR3nt: TGTGCCAGCAGCGACGGGAGACCATACAATGAGCAGTTCTTC
CDR3aa: CASSDGRPYNEQFF

v_gene: TRBV10-3
abundance: few
j_gene: TRBJ2-3
d_gene: .
CDR3nt: TGTGCCACGCTCCGGGTGGGCACAGATACGCAGTATTTT
CDR3aa: CATLRVGTDTQYF

v_gene: TRBV7-3
abundance: .
j_gene: TRBJ2-5
d_gene: .
CDR3nt: TGTGCCAGCAGCTTCGGGGTCCAAGAGACCCAGTACTTC
CDR3aa: CASSFGVQETQYF

v_gene: TRBV18
abundance: .
j_gene: TRBJ2-7
d_gene: .
CDR3nt: TGTGCCAGCTCACCGGACGAGGGACTGGGCGAGCAGTACTTC
CDR3aa: CASSPDEGLGEQYF

v_gene: TRBV11-3
abundance: .
j_gene: TRBJ2-1
d_gene: .
CDR3nt: TGTGCCAGCAGCCGGAGAGTAGGAGGGGCCTACAATGAGCAGTTCTTC
CDR3aa: CASSRRVGGAYNEQFF

v_gene: TRBV25-1
abundance: few
j_gene: TRBJ2-7
d_gene: .
CDR3nt: TGTGCCAGCAGTGAAGGGAACAGGGCCATAAACTACGAGCAGTACTTC
CDR3aa: CASSEGNRAINYEQYF

v_gene: TRBV18
abundance: few
j_gene: TRBJ2-1
d_gene: .
CDR3nt: TGTGCCAGCTCACCAGCGGCAGGGAACAATGAGCAGTTCTTC
CDR3aa: CASSPAAGNNEQFF

v_gene: TRBV19
abundance: .
j_gene: TRBJ2-2
d_gene: .
CDR3nt: TGTGCCAGTAGTGCAGATGCAACAGGTACCAGGGAGCTGTTTTTT
CDR3aa: CASSADATGTRELFF

v_gene: TRBV9
abundance: .
j_gene: TRBJ2-3
d_gene: TRBD2
CDR3nt: TGTGCCAGCAGCGCACTAGCGGGAGCGGGGACAGATACGCAGTATTTT
CDR3aa: CASSALAGAGTDTQYF

v_gene: TRBV5-1
abundance: few
j_gene: TRBJ2-1
d_gene: TRBD1
CDR3nt: TGCGCCAGCAGCTTGGAACCGGGACAGGGGGTCGAGCAGTTCTTC
CDR3aa: CASSLEPGQGVEQFF

v_gene: TRBV5-1
abundance: once
j_gene: TRBJ1-1
d_gene: .
CDR3nt: TGCGCCAGCAGCTTGTCGCTCCGGGGCTCGGGGGGAGCTTTCTTT
CDR3aa: CASSLSLRGSGGAFF

v_gene: TRBV19
abundance: few
j_gene: TRBJ2-1
d_gene: TRBD2
CDR3nt: TGTGCCAGTAGCCTGAAGTGGCTAGCGGGAGTTAATGAGCAGTTCTTC
CDR3aa: CASSLKWLAGVNEQFF

v_gene: TRBV12-3/TRBV12-4
abundance: .
j_gene: TRBJ1-1
d_gene: .
CDR3nt: TGTGCCAGCAGCAAGACAGCTACCACTGAAGCTTTCTTT
CDR3aa: CASSKTATTEAFF

v_gene: TRBV11-3
abundance: .
j_gene: TRBJ1-1
d_gene: TRBD1
CDR3nt: TGTGCCAGCAGTCAAGGAGGGGGCCGCACTGAAGCTTTCTTT
CDR3aa: CASSQGGGRTEAFF

v_gene: TRBV4-1
abundance: .
j_gene: TRBJ2-6
d_gene: .
CDR3nt: TGCGCCAGCAGCCCCCAGGGTGGCCGGCCGTCTTCTGGGGCCAACGTCCTGACTTTC
CDR3aa: CASSPQGGRPSSGANVLTF

v_gene: TRBV13
abundance: .
j_gene: TRBJ2-5
d_gene: .
CDR3nt: TGTGCCAGCAGTTTACGGAGGGGAGAGACCCAGTACTTC
CDR3aa: CASSLRRGETQYF

v_gene: TRBV29-1
abundance: .
j_gene: TRBJ1-1
d_gene: .
CDR3nt: TGCAGCGTAAACCCACCGAGACAAAGCCTGAGGGGAGGGGCTTTCTTT
CDR3aa: CSVNPPRQSLRGGAFF

v_gene: TRBV4-2
abundance: .
j_gene: TRBJ1-2
d_gene: .
CDR3nt: TGTGCCAGCAGCCCACGGGGCGGGGCCTATGGCTACACCTTC
CDR3aa: CASSPRGGAYGYTF

v_gene: TRBV2
abundance: .
j_gene: TRBJ1-6
d_gene: TRBD1
CDR3nt: TGTGCCAGCAGCCTGACAGGGAGGCCCTATAATTCACCCCTCCACTTT
CDR3aa: CASSLTGRPYNSPLHF

v_gene: TRBV29-1
abundance: .
j_gene: TRBJ1-2
d_gene: .
CDR3nt: TGCAGCGTTGAGGAGGGGACCTATGGCTACACCTTC
CDR3aa: CSVEEGTYGYTF

v_gene: TRBV10-2
abundance: .
j_gene: TRBJ1-5
d_gene: TRBD1
CDR3nt: TGCGCCAGCAGTATAACAGGGGAGGATCAGCCCCAGCATTTT
CDR3aa: CASSITGEDQPQHF

v_gene: TRBV5-4
abundance: .
j_gene: TRBJ2-1
d_gene: TRBD2
CDR3nt: TGTGCCAGCAGCGAGGGGACTAGCGGATCCAATGAGCAGTTCTTC
CDR3aa: CASSEGTSGSNEQFF

v_gene: TRBV7-2
abundance: few
j_gene: TRBJ2-7
d_gene: .
CDR3nt: TGTGCCAGCAGCTCCAGGGGACCCTACGAGCAGTACTTC
CDR3aa: CASSSRGPYEQYF

v_gene: TRBV10-3
abundance: once
j_gene: TRBJ1-1
d_gene: TRBD1
CDR3nt: TGTGCCATCAGTGAGCCAGGGGGGTTTGCTGAAGCTTTCTTT
CDR3aa: CAISEPGGFAEAFF

v_gene: TRBV30
abundance: once
j_gene: TRBJ1-4
d_gene: .
CDR3nt: TGTGCCCGAGGGCAGGGGCGCCCAAAACTGTTTTTT
CDR3aa: CARGQGRPKLFF

v_gene: TRBV4-2
abundance: .
j_gene: TRBJ2-5
d_gene: TRBD1
CDR3nt: TGTGCCAGCAGCCAACCCGGACAGGTCCAAGAGACCCAGTACTTC
CDR3aa: CASSQPGQVQETQYF

v_gene: TRBV19
abundance: .
j_gene: TRBJ2-2
d_gene: .
CDR3nt: TGTGCCAGTAAATTTGAGGGATTGGCCGGGGAGCTGTTTTTT
CDR3aa: CASKFEGLAGELFF

v_gene: TRBV19
abundance: .
j_gene: TRBJ2-3
d_gene: .
CDR3nt: TGTGCCAGTAGTATGGGGCCCACAGATACGCAGTATTTT
CDR3aa: CASSMGPTDTQYF

v_gene: TRBV20-1
abundance: .
j_gene: TRBJ2-7
d_gene: .
CDR3nt: TGCAGTGCTAGTGGTGGTTCAGGTTACGAGCAGTACTTC
CDR3aa: CSASGGSGYEQYF

v_gene: TRBV6-5
abundance: .
j_gene: TRBJ2-2
d_gene: .
CDR3nt: TGTGCCAGCAGTTACGGACTTATCACCGGGGAGCTGTTTTTT
CDR3aa: CASSYGLITGELFF

v_gene: TRBV12-2
abundance: .
j_gene: TRBJ2-4
d_gene: .
CDR3nt: TGTGCAAGTCGCTTCCGAGACGGCAAGCGGGGGAACTTAGCCAAAAACATTCAGTACTTC
CDR3aa: CASRFRDGKRGNLAKNIQYF

v_gene: TRBV3-1/TRBV3-2
abundance: .
j_gene: TRBJ1-6
d_gene: .
CDR3nt: TGTGCCAGCAGCCAAGGGACAATGATTCGGACTTCACCCCTCCACTTT
CDR3aa: CASSQGTMIRTSPLHF